The following is a T cell receptor (beta chain) sequence with its context. CDR1 is SGHRS and CDR2 is YFSETQ in the germline V gene. This CDR3 comprises 16 residues. V gave up 7 bases and J gave up 2 bases, with 19 bases separating them. This record belongs to a study of OX40 agonist ivuxolimab in advanced cancers. TCRdb's copy holds only in-frame clones and misses some; the assay was immunoSEQ multiplex PCR. This table has tens of thousands of clones, roughly four fifths appearing once. This sequence originates from an adult with an advanced solid tumor such as melanoma, head and neck, liver or kidney cancer. The V and J genes are TRBV5-1 and TRBJ1-3; a possible D gene is TRBD1 (5 bases). Here the sequenced sample was CD4+ or CD8+ T cells sorted from blood, taken in a trial of the OX40 agonist ivuxolimab. The DNA of the CDR3 is TGCGCCAGCGGGAATGGGGCCTCTGGTCCTGGAAACACCATATATTTT. Its translation: CASGNGASGPGNTIYF.